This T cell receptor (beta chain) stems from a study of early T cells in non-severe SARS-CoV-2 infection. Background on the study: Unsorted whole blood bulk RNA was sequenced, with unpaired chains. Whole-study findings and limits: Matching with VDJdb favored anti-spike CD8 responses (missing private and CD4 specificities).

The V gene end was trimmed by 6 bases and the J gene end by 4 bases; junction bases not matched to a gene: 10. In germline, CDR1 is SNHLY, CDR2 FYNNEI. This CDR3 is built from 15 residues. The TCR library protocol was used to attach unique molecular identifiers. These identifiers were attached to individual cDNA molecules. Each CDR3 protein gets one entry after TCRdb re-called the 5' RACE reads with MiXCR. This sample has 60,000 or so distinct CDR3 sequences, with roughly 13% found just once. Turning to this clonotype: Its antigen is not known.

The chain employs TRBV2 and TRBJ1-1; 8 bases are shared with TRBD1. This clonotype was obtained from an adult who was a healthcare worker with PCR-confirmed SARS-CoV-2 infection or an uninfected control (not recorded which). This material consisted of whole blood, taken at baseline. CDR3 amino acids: CASSAVDRVGTEAFF. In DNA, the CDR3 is TGTGCCAGCAGCGCCGTGGACAGGGTGGGCACTGAAGCTTTCTTT.